The 21 T cell receptor beta chains given below trace back to one sample, sequenced in a study of graft-versus-host responses after intestinal transplantation. Data came from immunoSEQ multiplex PCR; TCRdb stores just in-frame clones and leaves some out. Among about 69,000 clones, roughly 89% were seen once, and the ten largest hold about 6.9%. Material: bone marrow, obtained 700 to 850 days after intestinal transplantation. These receptor sequences come from a human patient who received an intestinal transplant, so some T cells may come from the graft donor.

This CDR3 reads CASSLSLAANEQFF. As DNA, the CDR3 is TGTGCCAGCAGTTTATCCCTCGCGGCAAATGAGCAGTTCTTC. The chain links TRBV27 to TRBJ2-1; D not certain. The ends were cut back, 0 bases at V and 7 bases at J, with 10 bases in the middle. The CDR3 has 14 residues. Germline V CDR1 and CDR2: MNHEY, SMNVEV (reference sequence).

The chain carries TRBV13 and TRBJ2-3, with no clear D. V was pared by 2 bases and J by 6 bases, with 6 bases between. CDR1 and CDR2 from the germline V gene are PRHDT and FYEKMQ (reference sequence). The CDR3 is 12 amino acids. The CDR3 loop reads CASSLRSDTQYF. The CDR3 region has the DNA TGTGCCAGCAGCTTAAGGTCTGATACGCAGTATTTT.

V is TRBV9 and J is TRBJ1-1; D may be TRBD1 (6 bases). CDR3 length equals 15 residues. Trimming left V 0 bases short and J 4 bases short, with 13 bases between. Germline CDR1 is SGDLS and CDR2 is YYNGEE. In nucleotides, the CDR3 is TGTGCCAGCAGCGTAGAGGGGGGCTCGAGCACTGAAGCTTTCTTT. The encoded protein is CASSVEGGSSTEAFF.

The rearrangement uses TRBV7-9 and TRBJ1-1; weak D call: TRBD1 (6 bases). The ends were cut back, 5 bases at V and 0 bases at J, with 19 bases in the middle. The germline V gene has CDR1 SEHNR and CDR2 FQNEAQ (reference sequence). The CDR3 has 17 amino acids. The CDR3 sequence: CASSTSGGGWMNTEAFF. CDR3 nucleotide sequence: TGTGCCAGCAGCACATCGGGCGGGGGCTGGATGAACACTGAAGCTTTCTTT.

V usage is TRBV27 and J usage is TRBJ2-1, with 8 bases aligning to TRBD2. The length of the CDR3 is 16 residues. J gave up 3 bases and V 5 bases, and 9 bases lay outside the gene matches. In germline, CDR1 is MNHEY, CDR2 SMNVEV (reference sequence). The DNA for the CDR3 is TGTGCCAGCAGTCCCCCGGGGCGGGGGGTCTACAATGAGCAGTTCTTC. Translated, it gives CASSPPGRGVYNEQFF.

The chain joins TRBV5-5 to TRBJ2-7; D is undetermined. Germline CDR1 reads SGHKS; CDR2 reads YYEKEE (reference sequence). Trimming took 1 base from V and 6 from J, leaving 8 bases between them. This CDR3 comprises 12 residues. CDR3 sequence reads: CASSLPAGEQYF. CDR3 DNA sequence: TGTGCCAGCAGCTTGCCCGCCGGCGAGCAGTACTTC.

CDR3 coding DNA: TGTGCCAGCAGTTTTCGGGACAGGGTTGGTGAGCAGTTCTTC. Translation: CASSFRDRVGEQFF. The chain combines TRBV6-6 with TRBJ2-1; 9 bases map to TRBD1. CDR3 length: 14 amino acids. In germline, CDR1 is MNHNY, CDR2 SVGAGI (reference sequence). V dropped 4 bases and J dropped 9; count of bases not matched to a gene: 7.

This rearrangement joins TRBV5-6 to TRBJ2-5; D is possibly TRBD2 (5 bases). Germline CDR1 reads SGHDT; CDR2 reads YYEEEE. The CDR3 is 13 amino acids. V lost 5 bases, J lost 1 base, and 9 bases lay in between. CDR3 amino acids: CASRRTLQETQYF. DNA for the CDR3: TGTGCCAGCAGAAGGACTCTCCAAGAGACCCAGTACTTC.

This clone was observed a single time. This chain joins TRBV6-5 and TRBJ1-2, with D unclear. V lost 7 bases and J 4 bases, leaving 16 bases between the germline ends. Per germline, CDR1 MNHEY and CDR2 SVGAGI. This CDR3 has 14 amino acids. The CDR3 spells CASTLQESFYGYTF. CDR3 bases: TGTGCCAGCACCCTTCAGGAGAGCTTCTATGGCTACACCTTC.

This rearrangement joins TRBV2 to TRBJ1-6, with D unresolved. Trimming took 0 bases from V and 7 from J, leaving 7 bases between them. CDR3 length: 14 amino acids. From germline, CDR1 is SNHLY and CDR2 FYNNEI. The CDR3 sequence: CASSEASGNSPLHF. The DNA for the CDR3 is TGTGCCAGCAGTGAAGCGTCGGGCAATTCACCCCTCCACTTT.

The chain is built from TRBV6-1 and TRBJ1-5, with D hard to call. The germline V and J ends were trimmed by 4 bases and 0 bases, with 13 bases remaining between them. From germline, CDR1 is MNHNS and CDR2 SASEGT. The CDR3 extends over 16 amino acids. The CDR3 coding sequence is TGTGCCAGCAGTGGATGGCAGGATGATAGCAATCAGCCCCAGCATTTT. It is translated as CASSGWQDDSNQPQHF.

The chain is built from TRBV19 and TRBJ1-2, with D unclear. V lost 3 bases and J 3 bases, leaving 11 bases between the germline ends. This CDR3 has 14 residues. Germline V gene lookup returns CDR1 LNHDA and CDR2 SQIVND (reference sequence). This CDR3 reads CASSMAQPYYGYTF. In DNA form, the CDR3 reads TGTGCCAGTAGTATGGCCCAACCATACTATGGCTACACCTTC.

This chain joins TRBV6-6 and TRBJ1-2; D is unclear. V was pared by 10 bases and J by 8 bases, with 20 bases between. CDR3 size: 13 residues. The germline CDR1 and CDR2 sequences are MNHNY and SVGAGI (reference sequence). CDR3 amino acids: CATYSTLRYGYTF. Here the CDR3 DNA reads TGTGCCACGTACTCGACACTGAGATACGGCTACACCTTC.

V and J are TRBV27 and TRBJ2-3; no definite D call. Germline CDR1 reads MNHEY; CDR2 reads SMNVEV (reference sequence). The CDR3 is made up of 17 amino acids. Between the trimmed V and J ends, which lost 4 bases and 4 bases, there was a span of 21 bases. CDR3 bases: TGTGCCAGCAGTTCTTTGTCGAGCAAAGAGGCGGCAGATACGCAGTATTTT. Translating gives CASSSLSSKEAADTQYF.

Only one count was recorded for this clone. V gene TRBV5-4 combines with J gene TRBJ1-2, with D possibly being TRBD1 (6 bases). Germline lookup yields CDR1 SGHNT and CDR2 YYREEE (reference sequence). This CDR3 is built from 16 residues. With 0 bases removed from V and 6 bases from J, the gap between germline ends came to 18 bases. For the CDR3, the DNA is TGTGCCAGCAGCTTGGAAGACACTGGGGGGGGCGATGGCTACACCTTC. Amino acid sequence: CASSLEDTGGGDGYTF.

Written as DNA, the CDR3 is TGTGCCATCAGTGAGCCCCGAGGGGGTAAAGAGACCCAGTACTTC. Translation gives CAISEPRGGKETQYF. This chain uses TRBV10-3 with TRBJ2-5, with D possibly matching TRBD1 (6 bases). This CDR3 spans 15 amino acids. Per germline, CDR1 ENHRY and CDR2 SYGVKD. V gave up 2 bases and J gave up 3 bases, with 13 bases separating them.

The chain couples TRBV7-9 to TRBJ2-7, with D hard to call. Trimming took off 2 bases at V and 4 bases at J, with 9 bases between the two ends. CDR3 length: 13 amino acids. CDR1 and CDR2 from the germline V gene are SEHNR and FQNEAQ (reference sequence). Here the CDR3 reads CASSLKSTYEQYF. The CDR3 region has the DNA TGTGCCAGCAGCTTAAAATCAACGTACGAGCAGTACTTC. Full variable domain (rest looked up from reference TRBV7-9 and TRBJ2-7): DTGVSQNPRHKITKRGQNVTFRCDPISEHNRLYWYRQTLGQGPEFLTYFQNEAQLEKSRLLSDRFSAERPKGSFSTLEIQRTEQGDSAMYLCASSLKSTYEQYFGPGTRLTVT.

V usage is TRBV5-4 and J usage is TRBJ2-7, with 13 bases aligning to TRBD2. CDR3 length equals 14 residues. Germline-derived CDR1 and CDR2 are SGHNT and YYREEE (reference sequence). After removal of 3 bases from V and 7 bases from J, the junction contained 4 bases not matched to a gene. CDR3 coding DNA: TGTGCCAGCAGCTCGGGACTAGCGGGATTTGAGCAGTACTTC. This encodes CASSSGLAGFEQYF.

The chain is built from TRBV7-6 and TRBJ2-1; 8 positions agree with TRBD2. CDR1 and CDR2 from the germline V gene are SGHVS and FNYEAQ. The CDR3 contains 15 residues. The ends lost 1 base at V and 6 bases at J; junction bases unmatched: 5. The CDR3: CASSLEVAGPNEQFF. The CDR3 DNA is TGTGCCAGCAGCTTAGAGGTAGCGGGACCCAATGAGCAGTTCTTC.

The chain joins TRBV10-3 to TRBJ2-1, with TRBD1 identical over 8 bases. Germline-derived CDR1 and CDR2 are ENHRY and SYGVKD. After removal of 4 bases from V and 5 bases from J, the junction contained 7 bases not matched to a gene. This CDR3 is 15 amino acids long. DNA for the CDR3: TGTGCCATCAGTGCATCGGGACAGGTAGACAATGAGCAGTTCTTC. Protein product: CAISASGQVDNEQFF.

The J gene is TRBJ1-1, the V gene TRBV5-6; D is perhaps TRBD1 (5 bases). Trimming removed 2 bases at V and 0 bases at J, with 11 bases between. The CDR3 runs to 15 residues. The V gene's germline CDR1 is SGHDT and CDR2 YYEEEE. CDR3 residues: CASSFVRVMNTEAFF. The CDR3, as DNA: TGTGCCAGCAGCTTTGTCAGGGTAATGAACACTGAAGCTTTCTTT.